This T cell receptor (beta chain) was captured by sequencing in a study of blood T cell repertoires in COVID-19 (dated by TCRdb to 2020 to 2022). Context from the whole study: Samples covering the acute and convalescent phases of COVID-19 were provided by collaborators in the United States, Italy and Spain. The prospective study material was composed of cDNA or gDNA derived from T cells, B-cell-depleted T cells, or PBMCs. Subjects who had been exposed to COVID-19, were actively infected with it, or had recovered from it provided the deeply sampled blood TCRbeta repertoires that made up the dataset. The repertoires were released in a freely available public database meant as a resource for research on the immune response to SARS-CoV-2. The samples were drawn from the first 160 participants of the ongoing ImmuneRACE study and from roughly 1,300 subjects provided by 6 global collaborators. The sample metadata nearly always contained a de-identified subject ID, COVID-19 status, age in years and sex. HLA class I and class II types, where available, came from metadata supplied by the sample provider rather than from assay-based typing.

Enrolling through a virtual design, the prospective study's participants ranged in age from roughly 18 to 95 years and lived across roughly 24 United States geographic areas. Cohort assignment in the prospective study relied on participant-reported clinical history from a screening survey and a study questionnaire. Recovered participants in ImmuneRACE Cohort 3 were defined by two consecutive negative NP/OP PCR tests, clearance by a healthcare professional, or resolution of symptoms. Each participant in the prospective study had whole blood, serum and a nasopharyngeal or oropharyngeal swab collected by mobile phlebotomists. Prospective study participants could optionally give additional blood draws and questionnaires over an approximately two-month period. Prospective study blood samples were shipped either frozen or at room temperature before DNA extraction. V ends up 2 bases short and J 6 bases short, with an unmatched junction base count of 2. The CDR3 holds 14 amino acids from the cysteine to the phenylalanine. The retained sequence is limited to the CDR3, 42 bases, with the frame set at the first base. The germline V gene (reference sequence) provides CDR1 SGHNT and CDR2 YYREEE.

The immunoSEQ Assay, a bias-controlled multiplex PCR, was used to amplify TCRbeta CDR3 regions from genomic DNA. As for the authors' bioinformatics: Within the assay, amplification of reference gene primers was used to estimate how many nucleated cells each sample contained. To quantify the absolute abundance of each unique TCRbeta CDR3 rearrangement, sequence reads were collapsed and filtered. For each sample, productive Simpson clonality was calculated by taking the square root of Simpson's diversity index across productive rearrangements. In TCRdb, the immuneACCESS table is reduced to in-frame sequences with V and J assigned. These tables do not hold every clone; where another copy was compared, an unresolved V gene accounts for under half, and the others remain unexplained. That table is the source of V, J and clone size, and D and trimming were worked out from the DNA. The sample yields approximately 280,000 clones; nearly 90% were counted once. Roughly 1.8% of the sample is taken by the ten largest.

What the work shows at the level of the full study, not this receptor alone: The quantity of clinical and demographic metadata differed by source and by participant and was supplied without curation.

Remarks on this clone: The antigen this receptor binds is unknown. The sample holds no much larger clone one base away, and base qualities are not on file.

Source material: PBMCs or T cells enriched from blood (not recorded which). The chain couples TRBV5-4 to TRBJ2-1, with 10 middle bases fitting TRBD1. The sequence was collected from a woman aged 55-69 years who had recovered from COVID-19. The CDR3 protein is CASSLRTGGNEQFF. The DNA sequence is as follows: TGTGCCAGCAGCTTAAGGACAGGGGGCAATGAGCAGTTCTTC.